The 9 T cell receptor beta chains in this list originate from one sample, sequenced in a study of blood T cell repertoires in COVID-19. Here immunoSEQ multiplex PCR was the method, and the copy in TCRdb shows in-frame clones only, minus some. The table shows some 300,000 clones, with around 89% occurring only once. The sequencing input was peripheral blood. The receptor set was obtained from a woman aged 45-65 years with COVID-19, enrolled during active disease.

CDR3 protein: CATSRVDSYDEQYF. CDR3 coding DNA: TGTGCCACCAGCAGAGTGGACAGTTACGACGAGCAGTACTTC. The chain has TRBV15 and TRBJ2-7, with D possibly TRBD1 on 6 matching bases. This CDR3 comprises 14 residues. The germline gives CDR1 LNHNV, CDR2 YYDKDF (reference sequence). V gave up 1 base and J gave up 5 bases, with 12 bases separating them.

This chain links TRBV24-1 with TRBJ2-7, with D perhaps matching TRBD1 (5 bases). Germline V gives CDR1 KGHDR, CDR2 SFDVKD. Trimming took 5 bases from V and 0 from J, leaving 10 bases between them. This CDR3 is 14 amino acids long. As DNA, the CDR3 is TGTGCCACCAGTGGGCCAGGGCCCTCCTACGAGCAGTACTTC. Translation gives CATSGPGPSYEQYF.

The rearrangement joins TRBV27 to TRBJ2-1; 8 bases match TRBD1. Trimming removed 3 bases from V and 7 bases from J; junction bases left unmatched: 8. Germline V lookup: CDR1 MNHEY, CDR2 SMNVEV (reference sequence). The CDR3 contains 15 residues. DNA for the CDR3: TGTGCCAGCAGTTTCACGGACAGGGTACGGAATGAGCAGTTCTTC. Amino acids: CASSFTDRVRNEQFF.

J is TRBJ2-2 and V is TRBV5-1; D is uncertain. The V and J ends lost 2 bases and 0 bases respectively, with 8 bases between them. The CDR3 has 15 residues. From germline, CDR1 is SGHRS and CDR2 YFSETQ. The CDR3 DNA sequence: TGCGCCAGCAGCTTCGCAGGCCCGAACACCGGGGAGCTGTTTTTT. Encoded protein: CASSFAGPNTGELFF.

The chain links TRBV12-3 or TRBV12-4 to TRBJ2-7; D gene unclear. V lost 2 bases, J lost 0 bases, and 5 bases lay in between. The CDR3 covers 13 residues. The DNA of the CDR3 is TGTGCCAGCAGTTTATCTCCCTCCTACGAGCAGTACTTC. It codes for CASSLSPSYEQYF.

The DNA for the CDR3 is TGCAGCGTTGGGCCAGGCTCTGGAAACACCATATATTTT. Protein sequence: CSVGPGSGNTIYF. The chain employs TRBV29-1 and TRBJ1-3; D gene unclear. V gave up 4 bases and J gave up 0 bases, with 7 bases separating them. The germline V gene encodes CDR1 SQVTM and CDR2 ANQGSEA. The CDR3 runs to 13 residues.

The rearrangement uses TRBV10-3 and TRBJ2-7, with 9 bases that match TRBD2. This CDR3 has 14 amino acids. Trimming cost V 4 bases and J 6 bases; bases outside gene matches: 7. Per the germline V gene, CDR1 is ENHRY and CDR2 is SYGVKD. This CDR3 is CAISGIAGEGEQYF. The CDR3 bases are TGTGCCATCAGTGGGATAGCGGGAGAAGGCGAGCAGTACTTC.

CDR3 sequence (DNA): TGCGCCAGCAGCCAAGGAGCGGGAGCGGTCAATGAGCAGTTCTTC. It translates to CASSQGAGAVNEQFF. The chain combines TRBV4-3 with TRBJ2-1, with 8 bases matching TRBD2. Germline trimming cut 1 base from V and 6 bases from J; bases unmatched to any gene: 5. CDR1 is LGHNA and CDR2 is YSLEER in the germline V gene. The CDR3 covers 15 residues.

V and J are TRBV7-9 and TRBJ2-3, with a tentative D call TRBD1 (6 bases). CDR3 length: 15 amino acids. Germline values: CDR1 SEHNR, CDR2 FQNEAQ (reference sequence). V was shortened by 0 bases and J by 1 base, with 8 bases between the two germline ends. In DNA, the CDR3 is TGTGCCAGCAGCTTAGCGGGGGCAGGCACAGATACGCAGTATTTT. Protein: CASSLAGAGTDTQYF.